These T cell receptor beta chains were read from a single sample in a study of blood T cell repertoires in COVID-19. TCRdb's table, derived via immunoSEQ multiplex PCR, lists solely in-frame clones and lacks some. The table includes around 300,000 clones, around 89% detected once. Specimen: peripheral blood. Receptors originate from a woman aged 50 to 65 with active or convalescent COVID-19. The CDR3 runs from the conserved cysteine through the conserved F or W. The D gene is left open where the match is weak. The listing skips clone size in some rows; elsewhere it reads once, few, many or a size class.

length | D | J | V | size | DNA | CDR3
14 | NA | TRBJ1-3 | TRBV6-5 | NA | TGTGCCAGCAAGCAACAGGGCTCTGGAAACACCATATATTTT | CASKQQGSGNTIYF
15 | TRBD1 | TRBJ1-5 | TRBV6-2/TRBV6-3 | NA | TGTGCCAGCAGCCGACAGGGGGCGGACAATCAGCCCCAGCATTTT | CASSRQGADNQPQHF
16 | NA | TRBJ1-6 | TRBV3-1/TRBV3-2 | NA | TGTGCCAGCAGCCAAGAACTGAGCTCCTATAATTCACCCCTCCACTTT | CASSQELSSYNSPLHF
16 | NA | TRBJ2-1 | TRBV5-4 | once | TGTGCCAGCAGCTTGGCAGGCTTGTTGGCCTACAATGAGCAGTTCTTC | CASSLAGLLAYNEQFF
15 | TRBD1 | TRBJ1-1 | TRBV30 | once | TGTGCCTGGGCGTCGAGCGACAGGGATAACACTGAAGCTTTCTTT | CAWASSDRDNTEAFF
14 | NA | TRBJ1-3 | TRBV28 | NA | TGTGCCAGCAGAGACGGGTCCTCTGGAAACACCATATATTTT | CASRDGSSGNTIYF
14 | TRBD1 | TRBJ1-2 | TRBV4-2 | NA | TGTGCCAGCAGCCAAGATCGGACAGGGGATGGCTACACCTTC | CASSQDRTGDGYTF
17 | NA | TRBJ2-7 | TRBV15 | once | TGTGCCACCAGCAGAAAAATAGAGACCACGCACTACTACGAGCAGTACTTC | CATSRKIETTHYYEQYF
15 | NA | TRBJ2-3 | TRBV6-2/TRBV6-3 | NA | TGTGCCAGCAGTTACTCTGAGATCCCCACAGATACGCAGTATTTT | CASSYSEIPTDTQYF
13 | TRBD1 | TRBJ1-1 | TRBV18 | once | TGTGCCAGCTCACTCACAGACAGGGCGGAAGCTTTCTTT | CASSLTDRAEAFF
14 | NA | TRBJ1-6 | TRBV7-3 | NA | TGTGCCAGCAGCTTAAGGCAGGGAAATTCACCCCTCCACTTT | CASSLRQGNSPLHF
16 | NA | TRBJ2-3 | TRBV18 | NA | TGTGCCAGCTCACCATTGGGCAGGGGTGACACAGATACGCAGTATTTT | CASSPLGRGDTDTQYF
14 | NA | TRBJ2-7 | TRBV27 | NA | TGTGCCAGCAGTTTAAGAGGAGAAGGCTACGAGCAGTACTTC | CASSLRGEGYEQYF
17 | NA | TRBJ2-2 | TRBV19 | NA | TGTGCCAGTAGTATAGGGCGGAAACGAACCACCACCGGGGAGCTGTTTTTT | CASSIGRKRTTTGELFF
14 | NA | TRBJ2-7 | TRBV29-1 | NA | TGCAGCGTTTTAGTGGTGGCGGTGACTTACGAGCAGTACTTC | CSVLVVAVTYEQYF
15 | NA | TRBJ2-1 | TRBV5-1 | NA | TGCGCCAGCAGCTTGGCGGGGGGCGCCAACAATGAGCAGTTCTTC | CASSLAGGANNEQFF
15 | NA | TRBJ1-5 | TRBV2 | once | TGTGCCAGCAGGTTTCACGGTTTTAGCAATCAGCCCCAGCATTTT | CASRFHGFSNQPQHF
13 | NA | TRBJ1-1 | TRBV6-5 | NA | TGTGCCAGCAGTCGTGTTCCGAACACTGAAGCTTTCTTT | CASSRVPNTEAFF
15 | TRBD1 | TRBJ2-7 | TRBV6-5 | once | TGTGCCAGCAGTTACGGGACAGGGGGCCCCTACGAGCAGTACTTC | CASSYGTGGPYEQYF
14 | NA | TRBJ1-3 | TRBV30 | NA | TGTGCCTGGACCCGCGCGGGTGGCTTTAGACGGTTAGATTTT | CAWTRAGGFRRLDF
17 | TRBD1 | TRBJ1-5 | TRBV6-2/TRBV6-3 | NA | TGTGCCAGCAGTCCGCGGGACAGGGGGGCGAGCAATCAGCCCCAGCATTTT | CASSPRDRGASNQPQHF
12 | NA | TRBJ1-2 | TRBV19 | NA | TGTGCCAGTAGTGGGGGGACGGCCGGCTACACCTTC | CASSGGTAGYTF
14 | NA | TRBJ1-1 | TRBV6-6 | NA | TGTGCCAGCAGTATACAGAGCATGAACACTGAAGCTTTCTTT | CASSIQSMNTEAFF
15 | TRBD1 | TRBJ1-5 | TRBV19 | NA | TGTGCCAGTAGTTCGGACAGGGAGGGACGACAGCCCCAGCATTTT | CASSSDREGRQPQHF
17 | NA | TRBJ2-2 | TRBV7-8 | NA | TGTGCCAGCAGCTTAGGGGAAGGGGGAACGGTCACCGGGGAGCTGTTTTTT | CASSLGEGGTVTGELFF
16 | TRBD2 | TRBJ2-3 | TRBV9 | NA | TGTGCCAGCAGCCCTAGACTAGCGGGGGAGGCAGATACGCAGTATTTT | CASSPRLAGEADTQYF
16 | TRBD2 | TRBJ2-7 | TRBV27 | few | TGTGCCAGCAGTTTATTTTTGGGACTACAACTCTACGAGCAGTACTTC | CASSLFLGLQLYEQYF
12 | TRBD1 | TRBJ2-1 | TRBV6-5 | NA | TGTGCCAGCAGCCGGGACAGGGATGAGCAGTTCTTC | CASSRDRDEQFF
13 | NA | TRBJ1-1 | TRBV6-2/TRBV6-3 | NA | TGTGCCAGCAGTTTCGACAGTCACACTGAAGCTTTCTTT | CASSFDSHTEAFF
18 | NA | TRBJ1-4 | TRBV21-1 | NA | TGTGCCAGCAGCAGATACCTGGTGACAGGGGGATTTGATGAAAAACTGTTTTTT | CASSRYLVTGGFDEKLFF
14 | NA | TRBJ1-1 | TRBV6-2/TRBV6-3 | NA | TGTGCCAGCAGTTACGAGGGCCTGAACACTGAAGCTTTCTTT | CASSYEGLNTEAFF
18 | NA | TRBJ1-6 | TRBV7-2 | NA | TGTGCCAGCAGCCCCAACCTATTCACGAGCTCCTATAATTCACCCCTCCACTTT | CASSPNLFTSSYNSPLHF
14 | TRBD1 | TRBJ2-7 | TRBV7-2 | NA | TGTGCCAGCAGCACCTACAGGGGGACCTACGAGCAGTACTTC | CASSTYRGTYEQYF
13 | NA | TRBJ2-7 | TRBV4-3 | NA | TGCGCCAGCAGCCAAGAGGCGGGTAACGAGCAGTACTTC | CASSQEAGNEQYF
15 | NA | TRBJ1-2 | TRBV27 | NA | TGTGCCAGCAGTTTAATGCCCCCCGGACAACAAGGCTACACCTTC | CASSLMPPGQQGYTF
12 | NA | TRBJ1-2 | TRBV6-5 | NA | TGTGCCAGCAGTTACAGGCAGGGCGGCTACACCTTC | CASSYRQGGYTF
14 | TRBD1 | TRBJ1-2 | TRBV30 | NA | TGTGCCTCAATAATTGACAGGGGTAGCTATGGCTACACCTTC | CASIIDRGSYGYTF
14 | TRBD1 | TRBJ1-2 | TRBV10-3 | NA | TGTGCCATCAGAAGACAGGGATCTAACTATGGCTACACCTTC | CAIRRQGSNYGYTF
16 | TRBD2 | TRBJ2-3 | TRBV7-6 | NA | TGTGCCAGCAGCTTATTCTCCGCGGGAGCCACAGATACGCAGTATTTT | CASSLFSAGATDTQYF
19 | TRBD2 | TRBJ2-5 | TRBV4-3 | NA | TGCGCCAGCAGCCAAGATTCAGCGGGAGAACACAATCAAGAGAAGGCCCAGTACTTC | CASSQDSAGEHNQEKAQYF
14 | TRBD1 | TRBJ1-2 | TRBV28 | NA | TGTGCCAGCACTGGGGGACAGGGCCACTATGGCTACACCTTC | CASTGGQGHYGYTF
15 | NA | TRBJ2-7 | TRBV7-2 | NA | TGTGCCAGCAGCTTGAGGCCGGGGAGGATCTACGAGCAGTACTTC | CASSLRPGRIYEQYF
15 | TRBD2 | TRBJ2-1 | TRBV10-3 | NA | TGTGCCATCAGCCGTAGCGGGGGGGCCACGGATGAGCAGTTCTTC | CAISRSGGATDEQFF
15 | TRBD1 | TRBJ2-1 | TRBV7-9 | NA | TGTGCCAGCAGCTCCCCCGGGACAGTGCACAATGAGCAGTTCTTC | CASSSPGTVHNEQFF
16 | TRBD1 | TRBJ2-7 | TRBV5-1 | NA | TGCGCCAGCAGCTTGGGGTTGCAGGGGGCTACCTACGAGCAGTACTTC | CASSLGLQGATYEQYF
14 | NA | TRBJ1-4 | TRBV7-2 | NA | TGTGCCAGCAGCTTAGCGCGCAGGAATGAAAAACTGTTTTTT | CASSLARRNEKLFF
18 | NA | TRBJ1-3 | TRBV19 | few | TGTGCCAGTAGTTTTGGTGGACACCTGGAACCCTCTGGAAACACCATATATTTT | CASSFGGHLEPSGNTIYF
14 | TRBD1 | TRBJ1-4 | TRBV15 | NA | TGTGCCACCAGCGATGACAGGGGAAGTGGAAAACTGTTTTTT | CATSDDRGSGKLFF
13 | TRBD1 | TRBJ2-5 | TRBV15 | NA | TGTGCCACCAGCATGACAGGGTCGAAGACCCAGTACTTC | CATSMTGSKTQYF
14 | NA | TRBJ2-5 | TRBV7-9 | once | TGTGCCAGCAGCCGCGGGCAGAGTGTGGAGACCCAGTACTTC | CASSRGQSVETQYF
13 | NA | TRBJ1-1 | TRBV7-6 | NA | TGTGCCAGCAGCTTAAGAGTGGACACTGAAGCTTTCTTT | CASSLRVDTEAFF